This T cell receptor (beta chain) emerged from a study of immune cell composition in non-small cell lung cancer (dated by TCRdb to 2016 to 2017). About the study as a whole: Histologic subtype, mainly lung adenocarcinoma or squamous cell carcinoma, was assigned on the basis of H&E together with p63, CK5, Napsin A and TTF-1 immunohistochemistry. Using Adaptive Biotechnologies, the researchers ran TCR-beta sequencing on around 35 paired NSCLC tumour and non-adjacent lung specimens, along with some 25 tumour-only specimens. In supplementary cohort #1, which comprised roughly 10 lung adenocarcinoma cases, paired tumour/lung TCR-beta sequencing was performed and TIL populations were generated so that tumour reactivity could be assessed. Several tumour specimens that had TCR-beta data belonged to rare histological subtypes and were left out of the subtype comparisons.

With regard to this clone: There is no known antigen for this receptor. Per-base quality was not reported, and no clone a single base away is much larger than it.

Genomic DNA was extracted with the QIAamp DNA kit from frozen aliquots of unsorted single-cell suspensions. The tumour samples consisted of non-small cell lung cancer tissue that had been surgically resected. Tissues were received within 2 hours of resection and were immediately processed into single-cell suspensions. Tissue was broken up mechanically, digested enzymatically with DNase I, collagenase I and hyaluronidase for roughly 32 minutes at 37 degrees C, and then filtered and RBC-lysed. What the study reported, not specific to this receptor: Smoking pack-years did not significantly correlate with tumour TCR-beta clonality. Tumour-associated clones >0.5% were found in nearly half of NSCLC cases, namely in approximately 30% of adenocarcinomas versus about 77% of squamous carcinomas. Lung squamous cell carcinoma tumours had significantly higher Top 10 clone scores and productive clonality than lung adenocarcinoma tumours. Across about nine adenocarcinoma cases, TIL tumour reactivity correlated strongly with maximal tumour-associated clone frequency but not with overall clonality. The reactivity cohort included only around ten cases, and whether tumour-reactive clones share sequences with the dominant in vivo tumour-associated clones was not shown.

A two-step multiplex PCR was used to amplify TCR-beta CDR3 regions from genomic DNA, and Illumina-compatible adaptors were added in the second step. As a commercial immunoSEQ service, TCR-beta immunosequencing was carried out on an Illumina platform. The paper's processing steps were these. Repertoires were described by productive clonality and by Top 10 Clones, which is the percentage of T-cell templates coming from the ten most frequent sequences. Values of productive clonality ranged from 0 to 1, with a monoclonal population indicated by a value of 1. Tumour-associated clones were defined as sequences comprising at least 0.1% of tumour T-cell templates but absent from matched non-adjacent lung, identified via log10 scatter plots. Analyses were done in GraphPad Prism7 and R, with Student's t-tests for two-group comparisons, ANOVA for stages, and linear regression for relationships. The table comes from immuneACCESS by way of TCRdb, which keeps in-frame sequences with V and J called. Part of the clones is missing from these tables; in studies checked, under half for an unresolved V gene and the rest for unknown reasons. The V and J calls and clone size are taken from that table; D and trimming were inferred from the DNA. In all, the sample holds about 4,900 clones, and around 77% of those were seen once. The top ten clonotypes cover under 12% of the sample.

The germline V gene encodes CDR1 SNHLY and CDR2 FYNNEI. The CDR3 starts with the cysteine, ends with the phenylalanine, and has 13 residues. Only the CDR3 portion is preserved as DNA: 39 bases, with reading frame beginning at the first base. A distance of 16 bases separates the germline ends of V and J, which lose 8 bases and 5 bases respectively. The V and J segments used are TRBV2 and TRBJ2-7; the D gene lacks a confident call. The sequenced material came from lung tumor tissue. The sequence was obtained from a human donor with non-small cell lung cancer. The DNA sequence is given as TGTGCCAGCGAGTCAGGTGGTATCAACGAGCAGTACTTC. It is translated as CASESGGINEQYF. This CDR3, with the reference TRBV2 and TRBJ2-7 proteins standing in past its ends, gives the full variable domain EPEVTQTPSHQVTQMGQEVILRCVPISNHLYFYWYRQILGQKVEFLVSFYNNEISEKSEIFDDQFSVERPDGSNFTLKIRSTKLEDSAMYFCASESGGINEQYFGPGTRLTVT.